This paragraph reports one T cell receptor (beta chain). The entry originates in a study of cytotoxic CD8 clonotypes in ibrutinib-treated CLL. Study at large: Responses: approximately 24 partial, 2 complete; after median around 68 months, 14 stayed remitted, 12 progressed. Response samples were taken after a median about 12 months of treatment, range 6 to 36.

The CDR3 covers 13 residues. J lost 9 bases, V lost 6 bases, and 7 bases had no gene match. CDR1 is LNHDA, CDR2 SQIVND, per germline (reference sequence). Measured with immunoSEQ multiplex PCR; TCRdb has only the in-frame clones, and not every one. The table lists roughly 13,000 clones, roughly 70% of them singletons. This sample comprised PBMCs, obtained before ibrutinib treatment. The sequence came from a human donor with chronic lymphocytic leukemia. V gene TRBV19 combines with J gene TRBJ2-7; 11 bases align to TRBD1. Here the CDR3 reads CASSPGQGAVQYF. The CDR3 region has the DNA TGTGCCAGTAGCCCCGGACAGGGGGCTGTGCAGTACTTC.